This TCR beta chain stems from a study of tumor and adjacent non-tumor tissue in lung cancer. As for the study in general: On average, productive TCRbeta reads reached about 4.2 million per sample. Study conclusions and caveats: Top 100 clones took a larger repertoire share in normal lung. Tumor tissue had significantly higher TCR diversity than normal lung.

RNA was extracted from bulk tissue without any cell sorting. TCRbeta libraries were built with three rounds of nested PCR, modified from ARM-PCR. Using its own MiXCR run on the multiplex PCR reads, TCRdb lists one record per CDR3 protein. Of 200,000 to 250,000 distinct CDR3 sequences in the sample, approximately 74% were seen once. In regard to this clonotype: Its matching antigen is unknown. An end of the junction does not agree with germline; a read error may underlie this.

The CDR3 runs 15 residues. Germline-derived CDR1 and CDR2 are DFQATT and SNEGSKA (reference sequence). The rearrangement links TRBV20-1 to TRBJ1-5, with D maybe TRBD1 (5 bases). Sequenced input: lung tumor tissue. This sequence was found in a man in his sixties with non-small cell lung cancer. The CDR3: CNARSGGQDNQPQHF. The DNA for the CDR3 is TGCAATGCTAGATCGGGGGGTCAGGACAATCAGCCCCAGCATTTT.